Shown below are 28 T cell receptor delta chains from a single sample sequenced in a study of γδ T cells in repeated Plasmodium falciparum infection. TCRdb reanalysed the multiplex PCR reads via CATT. The table includes tens of thousands of delta-chain clones, 0.75% to 1% detected once. Vgamma9/Vdelta2+ and Vdelta2-negative gammadelta T cells were flow-sorted from PBMC for bulk sequencing. Input material: gamma-delta T cells from blood. These receptor sequences come from a pool of human donors (malaria-infected and uninfected, not separated).

This clone was picked up a small number of times. This is likely an artifact of a read error, given a far larger clone one base away. Other DNA sequences within the sample encode an identical CDR3. There is no J gene call, but TRDV2 is given as the V gene. Germline V gene data show CDR1 as GEAIGNYY and CDR2 as EKD. The CDR3 is 16 amino acids. The CDR3 loop reads CACDTVSLPYTDKLIF. The DNA for the CDR3 is TGTGCCTGTGACACCGTAAGTTTGCCGTACACCGATAAACTCATCTTC.

Note on this clone: A read error likely explains why the TCRdb protein, taken from a much larger clone, differs from this DNA's translation at residue 13; the protein shown is translated from the DNA. Here the V gene is TRDV2, but the J gene went uncalled; TRDD3 was called by the table and not checked on the DNA. Germline assignment: CDR1 GEAIGNYY and CDR2 EKD. This CDR3 is 16 amino acids long. CDR3 DNA: TGTGCCTGTGACACGGGGTCGGCCTGGGACACCCGAAAAATGTTTTTC. Its translation: CACDTGSAWDTRKMFF.

Worth noting for this clone: TCRdb assigns this DNA the protein of a much larger clone, which departs from its translation at residues 7 and 17; this likely reflects a read error, and the protein shown comes from translating the DNA. V usage is TRDV2 and J usage is TRDJ1; 8 bases line up with TRDD3. CDR1 and CDR2 (germline): GEAIGNYY, EKD. The CDR3 consists of 18 residues. The CDR3 sequence: CACDTVSTGGLQRDKLTF. The CDR3 nucleotides are TGTGCCTGTGACACCGTCAGTACTGGGGGCCTACAGAGGGATAAACTCACCTTT.

This clone was observed a handful of times. TCRdb's entry gives the protein of a much larger clone, which mismatches this DNA's translation at residue 11, likely from a read error; the protein reported here is translated from the DNA. The V call is TRDV1, the J call TRDJ1, with no clear D. The J gene, left out of TCRdb, was set here by checking the DNA against germline. The ends were cut back, 0 bases at V and 3 bases at J, with 14 bases in the middle. Germline CDR1 and CDR2: TSWWSYY and QGS. The CDR3 has 16 residues. CDR3 sequence: CALGELFSHTADKLIF. For the CDR3, the DNA is TGTGCTCTTGGGGAACTCTTTAGCCACACGGCCGATAAACTCATCTTT.

This clone was observed a few times. This likely came from a read error, as a far larger clone is one base away. Other DNA sequences of this sample code for an identical CDR3. This chain connects TRDV1 to TRDJ1, with 8 bases aligning to TRDD2. The J gene, not given by TCRdb, was assigned here from a germline match of the nucleotide sequence. This CDR3 contains 22 residues. V was pared by 3 bases and J by 0 bases, with 24 bases of the junction left unmatched. Per germline, CDR1 TSWWSYY and CDR2 QGS. CDR3 residues: CALGEETSYLSWGLRYTDKLIF. As DNA, the CDR3 is TGTGCTCTTGGGGAGGAGACTTCCTACCTGAGTTGGGGGCTTCGGTACACCGATAAACTCATCTTT.

This clone came up many times. Other DNA sequences in the same sample also yield this CDR3. This chain joins TRDV1 and TRDJ2; 9 bases are a match to TRDD2. Germline CDR1 TSWWSYY, CDR2 QGS. There are 17 residues in the CDR3. The V and J ends lost 0 bases and 11 bases, in that order; junction bases with no gene match: 13. The CDR3 nucleotides are TGTGCTCTTGGGGAACTCCTTCCTACGTTTCTGGGGAATCAACTCTTCTTT. Residues: CALGELLPTFLGNQLFF.

A remark on this clone: The protein recorded in TCRdb matches a much larger clone and deviates from this DNA's translation at residue 5, suggesting a read error; the protein here is obtained by translating the DNA. The rearrangement links TRDV2 to TRDJ3; D unresolved. No J gene was available from TCRdb, and it was assigned here by a germline match of the DNA. The CDR3 has 18 amino acids. Per the germline V gene, CDR1 is GEAIGNYY and CDR2 is EKD. V lost 3 bases to trimming and J lost 0 bases, with 14 bases between them. This CDR3 is CACDAAVRSSWDTRQMFF. DNA for the CDR3: TGTGCCTGTGACGCCGCGGTCCGAAGCTCCTGGGACACCCGACAGATGTTTTTC.

Worth noting for this clone: A far larger clone is just one base off, so this is likely a read error. This same CDR3 is encoded by further DNA sequences in the sample. This chain connects TRDV2 to TRDJ3; 12 nucleotides line up with TRDD3. The J gene, missing from TCRdb, was assigned here through DNA to germline matching. The CDR3 runs to 21 residues. The junction had 15 bases not matched to a gene; V was cut back by 4 bases and J by 3 bases. Germline CDR1 is GEAIGNYY and CDR2 is EKD. CDR3 protein: CACDTGGLLGDTGWDTRQMFF. CDR3 DNA sequence: TGTGCCTGTGATACCGGGGGACTACTGGGGGATACTGGCTGGGACACCCGACAGATGTTTTTC.

This clone was observed a handful of times. The protein TCRdb lists belongs to a much larger clone and differs from this DNA's translation at residue 8, which points to a read error; the protein shown is made from the DNA. The chain is built from TRDV1 and TRDJ3, with a weak D call TRDD3 (6 bases). This CDR3 spans 19 amino acids. Germline values: CDR1 TSWWSYY, CDR2 QGS. Trimming removed 9 bases from V and 1 base from J, with 22 bases in between. In DNA, the CDR3 is TGTGCTCTCGAACCTTCACTCAGGGGGACATCCTGGGACACCCGACAGATGTTTTTC. Residues: CALEPSLRGTSWDTRQMFF.

A few counts support this clone. For this DNA, TCRdb reports the protein of a much larger clone, which diverges at residue 18, most likely from a read error; the protein presented here is translated directly from the DNA. The V call is TRDV2, the J call TRDJ1; 9 bases line up with TRDD3. The J gene was not available in TCRdb and was assigned here by matching the DNA to germline segments. The V gene's germline CDR1 is GEAIGNYY and CDR2 EKD. The CDR3 is 22 residues long. CDR3 protein: CACDEITTLTGGPLSYTNKLIF. CDR3 bases: TGTGCCTGTGACGAAATTACAACACTGACTGGGGGACCCTTATCGTACACCAATAAACTCATCTTT.

For this clone: A read error is likely here: a far larger clone is one base away. This chain uses TRDV1 with TRDJ1; 8 bases line up with TRDD3. TCRdb lists no J gene, so it was determined here by aligning the DNA to germline. This CDR3 has 20 amino acids. The germline gives CDR1 TSWWSYY, CDR2 QGS. Trimming cost V 4 bases and J 2 bases; bases outside gene matches: 21. The CDR3, as DNA: TGTGCTCTTGGGGGGATTCTCCTCCCGGGATACGCCTCCTATACCGATAAACTCATCTTT. Amino acids: CALGGILLPGYASYTDKLIF.

Worth noting for this clone: With a far larger clone one base away, a read error is the likely cause. This CDR3 is also generated by other DNA sequences in the sample. The J gene has no call, while the V gene is TRDV2; the table assigns TRDD3, which was not confirmed against the DNA. CDR3 length: 15 residues. Germline values: CDR1 GEAIGNYY, CDR2 EKD. CDR3 nucleotide sequence: TGTGCCTGTGACACACTGGGGATGAACACCGATAAACTTATCTTT. Its translation: CACDTLGMNTDKLIF.

With respect to this clone: A read error likely explains why the TCRdb protein, taken from a much larger clone, differs from this DNA's translation at residue 15; the protein shown is translated from the DNA. The V call is TRDV1, the J call TRDJ1, with 12 bases that match TRDD3. CDR1 and CDR2 from the germline V gene are TSWWSYY and QGS. The CDR3 loop spans 20 amino acids. The V segment lost 1 base and the J segment 5 bases; nucleotides outside the gene matches: 17. The CDR3 is CALGEQERILLGDTADKLIF. Written as DNA, the CDR3 is TGTGCTCTTGGGGAACAGGAGAGGATTCTACTGGGGGATACTGCAGATAAACTCATCTTT.

Comment on this clone: With only one base between it and a far larger clone, this is likely a read error. This same CDR3 is encoded by further DNA sequences in the sample. V usage is TRDV1 and J usage is TRDJ1, with D perhaps TRDD2 (6 bases). TCRdb does not report a J gene; here it was assigned by matching the DNA to germline references. CDR3 size: 22 residues. V shed 3 bases and J shed 0 bases, with 32 bases lying between them. Germline V CDR1 and CDR2: TSWWSYY, QGS. CDR3 sequence (DNA): TGTGCTCTTGGGGATAATCGCTCCCTCTTCCTGCGACTTGGTTCCTACACCGATAAACTCATCTTT. It specifies CALGDNRSLFLRLGSYTDKLIF.

This clone was seen at least ten times. The chain recombines TRDV1 with TRDJ1; D perhaps matches TRDD3 (6 bases). This CDR3 is built from 18 residues. V lost 2 bases, J lost 3 bases, and 22 bases lay in between. The V gene's germline CDR1 is TSWWSYY and CDR2 QGS. The CDR3: CALGEAYLLGTDPDKLIF. As DNA, the CDR3 is TGTGCTCTTGGGGAAGCCTATCTGCTGGGGACGGATCCCGATAAACTCATCTTT.

This clone was recorded many times. TCRdb assigns this DNA the protein of a much larger clone, which departs from its translation at residue 6; this likely reflects a read error, and the protein shown comes from translating the DNA. J is TRDJ1 and V is TRDV2, with D uncertain. Here the J gene was assigned by germline matching of the DNA, as TCRdb has none. V was pared by 1 base and J by 3 bases, with 8 bases between. In germline, CDR1 is GEAIGNYY, CDR2 EKD. The length of the CDR3 is 13 residues. The chain's CDR3 is CACDTMGSDKLIF. The CDR3 DNA sequence: TGTGCCTGTGACACAATGGGTTCCGATAAACTCATCTTT.

To note about this clone: The mismatch at residue 10 between this DNA's translation and the TCRdb protein of a much larger clone likely reflects a read error; the protein shown is translated from the DNA. The V gene is TRDV2, the J gene TRDJ1; the match to TRDD3 covers 7 bases. Since TCRdb gives no J gene, matching the DNA to germline was used here to assign it. The CDR3 spans 17 residues. Germline CDR1 reads GEAIGNYY; CDR2 reads EKD. Losses at the gene ends were 0 bases for V and 1 base for J; bases not matched to a gene: 10. The CDR3 nucleotides are TGTGCCTGTGACACCTTAGTACTGGGGAATACCACCGATAAACTCATCTTT. This translates into CACDTLVLGNTTDKLIF.

In this sample, this clone turned up a few times. The protein given by TCRdb reflects a much larger clone and differs at residue 16 from this DNA's translation, likely from a read error; the protein shown is the DNA's translation. The V call is TRDV1, the J call TRDJ1, with 11 bases lining up with TRDD3. This CDR3 comprises 21 residues. With V trimmed by 1 base and J by 3 bases, 19 bases remained unmatched. The germline gives CDR1 TSWWSYY, CDR2 QGS. In nucleotides, the CDR3 is TGTGCTCTTGGGGAACGGATCCGGTACTGGGGGATAAGTTCTTACCCCGATAAACTCATCTTT. The encoded protein is CALGERIRYWGISSYPDKLIF.

Comments on this clone: TCRdb's protein, taken from a much larger clone, differs from this DNA's translation at residue 3, likely owing to a read error; the protein displayed comes from the DNA. V and J are TRDV2 and TRDJ1, with D possibly matching TRDD3 (6 bases). Germline matching of the DNA provided the J gene here, since TCRdb leaves it blank. The length of the CDR3 is 17 residues. Germline values: CDR1 GEAIGNYY, CDR2 EKD. The CDR3 region is CARDNLGSPGYTDKLIF. CDR3 sequence (DNA): TGTGCCCGTGACAATCTGGGGAGCCCCGGGTACACCGATAAACTCATCTTT.

A note on this clone: TCRdb assigns this DNA the protein of a much larger clone, which departs from its translation at residue 4; this likely reflects a read error, and the protein shown comes from translating the DNA. The chain has TRDV1 and TRDJ1, with D tentatively TRDD3 (5 bases). The CDR3 length is 15 residues. CDR1 TSWWSYY and CDR2 QGS come from the germline V gene. The germline V and J ends were trimmed by 7 bases and 9 bases, with 24 bases remaining between them. The chain's CDR3 is CALEVLGYLWGQLIF. CDR3 bases: TGTGCTCTTGAGGTCTTGGGGTACCTGTGGGGACAACTCATCTTT.

In this sample, this clone turned up a few times. TCRdb pairs this DNA with a much larger clone's protein that differs at residue 14, likely a read error; the protein shown was translated from the DNA. The chain employs TRDV1 and TRDJ1; 11 nucleotides line up with TRDD3. The J gene, absent from TCRdb, was called here by matching the DNA to germline. The germline V gene encodes CDR1 TSWWSYY and CDR2 QGS. This CDR3 region has 18 residues. In DNA form, the CDR3 reads TGTGCTCTTGGGGAAGTGGCTCTGGGGGATACCGACACCAATAAACTCATCTTT. This codes for CALGEVALGDTDTNKLIF.

In its sample, this clone was seen a few times. The amino acid sequence in TCRdb belongs to a much larger clone and departs from this DNA's translation at residue 13, likely a sequencing read error; the sequence shown is translated from the DNA. This chain joins TRDV1 and TRDJ1; D gene unclear. The CDR3 is 14 residues long. CDR1 TSWWSYY and CDR2 QGS come from the germline V gene. The CDR3 loop reads CALGHYGALGKLTF. The CDR3 DNA follows: TGTGCTCTTGGGCACTACGGAGCCCTAGGTAAACTCACCTTT.

As for this clone: This sequence is one base from a far larger clone and is likely a read error. Other DNA variants within this sample encode the same CDR3. The gene calls are TRDV2 and TRDJ1; D unresolved. Germline values: CDR1 GEAIGNYY, CDR2 EKD. CDR3 size: 17 residues. The CDR3 DNA follows: TGTGCCTGTGACAAGATCCTGCCACTAACCCGGGGCGATAAGCTCATCTTT. Amino acids: CACDKILPLTRGDKLIF.

With regard to this clone: A far larger clone is one nucleotide away, so this likely arose from a read error. Other nucleotide sequences from this sample produce the same CDR3. J is TRDJ1 and V is TRDV2, with 13 nucleotides matching TRDD3. Since TCRdb gives no J gene, matching the DNA to germline was used here to assign it. In germline, CDR1 is GEAIGNYY, CDR2 EKD. With 1 base clipped from V and 2 bases from J, the junction kept 9 bases outside the gene matches. The CDR3 sequence is 18 residues long. CDR3 residues: CACDTLLGDTRYTDKLIF. In DNA form, the CDR3 reads TGTGCCTGTGACACTTTACTGGGGGATACGCGGTATACCGATAAACTCATCTTT.

On this clone itself: This DNA's translation and the protein TCRdb lists, from a much larger clone, do not match at residue 16, likely due to a read error; the protein shown is translated from the DNA. V is TRDV1 and J is TRDJ1; D is possibly TRDD2 (6 bases). Assignment of the J gene here rests on matching the DNA to germline, because TCRdb gives none. The CDR3 has 19 amino acids. Germline loops: CDR1 TSWWSYY, CDR2 QGS. Here the CDR3 reads CALSYRDGRGLQYTDRLIF. The CDR3 DNA reads as TGTGCTCTTTCCTACCGGGATGGTAGAGGGTTACAGTACACCGATAGACTCATCTTT.

For this clone: TCRdb records a much larger clone's protein for this DNA, with a difference at residue 16 that likely arises from a read error; the protein given is the translation of the DNA. The chain is built from TRDV2 and TRDJ1; 8 bases agree with TRDD3. Because TCRdb records no J gene, it was assigned here through a match of the DNA to germline. The CDR3 totals 19 residues. The germline CDR1 and CDR2 sequences are GEAIGNYY and EKD. The CDR3 nucleotides read TGTGCCTGTGACACCGACTACTGGGGGGCCGGGCCTTACACCGATAGACTCATCTTT. Its translation is CACDTDYWGAGPYTDRLIF.

This clone was detected a few times. The protein in TCRdb stems from a much larger clone and differs at residue 5 from this DNA's translation, likely a read error; here the protein is translated from the DNA. This sequence joins TRDV3 and TRDJ1, with 13 bases lining up with TRDD3. From germline, CDR1 is TVYSNPD and CDR2 GDNSRS (reference sequence). This CDR3 spans 18 amino acids. J was trimmed by 5 bases and V by 2 bases; bases with no gene match: 17. This CDR3 reads CAFPAPCVLGDTQDKLIF. The CDR3 DNA reads TGTGCCTTTCCTGCCCCTTGCGTACTGGGGGATACGCAGGATAAACTCATCTTT.

In its sample, this clone was seen many times. A far more abundant clone sits one base away, making this likely a read error. Other DNA sequences of this sample code for an identical CDR3. The V call is TRDV2, the J call TRDJ2, with 7 bases that match TRDD3. In germline, CDR1 is GEAIGNYY, CDR2 EKD. The CDR3 is 20 amino acids. V trimming: 0 bases; J trimming: 1 base; junction bases outside the gene matches: 16. The CDR3: CACDTLTGGSSKDLTAQLFF. The CDR3 DNA sequence: TGTGCCTGTGACACCCTTACCGGGGGATCGAGCAAAGATTTGACAGCACAACTCTTCTTT.